One sample yielded the 25 T cell receptor beta chains listed below, sequenced in a study of shared clonotypes between healthy human individuals. The data were produced by immunoSEQ multiplex PCR, yet TCRdb's version contains in-frame clones alone and is incomplete. This sample has approximately 95,000 clones, with under 70% found just once. The specimen sequenced was memory CD8+ T cells sorted from blood. As for subset: CD45RO+ cells pooled with CCR7-negative TemRA cells. All receptors derive from a man in his thirties or forties in good health.

This clone showed up just a few times. V and J are TRBV9 and TRBJ2-5, with D maybe TRBD2 (5 bases). The CDR3 contains 13 residues. V shed 2 bases and J shed 2 bases, with 7 bases lying between them. CDR1 is SGDLS and CDR2 is YYNGEE in the germline V gene. In DNA form, the CDR3 reads TGTGCCAGCAGCGTCGGCGGGCAAGAGACCCAGTACTTC. Translated: CASSVGGQETQYF.

The CDR3, as DNA: TGTGCCAGCAGCTTATGGGTAAGCAACACTGAAGCTTTCTTT. This gives the protein CASSLWVSNTEAFF. V is TRBV7-8 and J is TRBJ1-1; D gene uncertain. The CDR3 length is 14 residues. From germline, CDR1 is SGHVS and CDR2 FQNEAQ. V lost 2 bases and J lost 2, with 9 bases in between.

This clone was counted once. J is TRBJ2-7 and V is TRBV29-1; 9 bases fit TRBD1. Germline-derived CDR1 and CDR2 are SQVTM and ANQGSEA. The V gene end was trimmed by 7 bases and the J gene end by 2 bases; junction bases not matched to a gene: 9. CDR3 length equals 14 residues. CDR3 in amino acids: CSASRQGGPYEQYF. The CDR3 coding sequence is TGCAGCGCCTCCCGACAGGGGGGCCCCTACGAGCAGTACTTC.

This clone occurred a few times. This chain joins TRBV5-4 and TRBJ1-1; D call uncertain. The CDR3 has 14 residues. With 1 base removed from V and 5 bases from J, the gap between germline ends came to 12 bases. Germline V gene lookup returns CDR1 SGHNT and CDR2 YYREEE (reference sequence). The CDR3 sequence: CASSLPLSGTEAFF. The DNA of the CDR3 is TGTGCCAGCAGCTTGCCCCTTAGCGGGACTGAAGCTTTCTTT.

This clone was seen only a few times. In DNA, the CDR3 is TGTGCCAGCAGTTTACTAGCGGGGGTTAATGAGCAGTTCTTC. This translates into CASSLLAGVNEQFF. The chain couples TRBV28 to TRBJ2-1, with 10 bases identical to TRBD2. Per germline, CDR1 MDHEN and CDR2 SYDVKM. J lost 7 bases, V lost 2 bases, and 2 bases had no gene match. CDR3 size: 14 residues.

This clone was found many times. The chain joins TRBV6-4 to TRBJ2-1, with D perhaps TRBD2 (7 bases). The CDR3 loop spans 15 amino acids. V gave up 4 bases and J gave up 4 bases, with 14 bases separating them. CDR1 MRHNA and CDR2 SNTAGT come from the germline V gene. CDR3 amino acids: CASSVKGEGYNEQFF. The DNA of the CDR3 is TGTGCCAGCAGTGTGAAGGGGGAGGGATACAATGAGCAGTTCTTC.

CDR3 protein: CASSEIGKGQYF. CDR3 coding DNA: TGTGCCAGCAGTGAAATAGGGAAAGGGCAGTACTTC. V is TRBV6-1 and J is TRBJ2-7, with D unresolved. V shed 2 bases and J shed 9 bases, with 11 bases lying between them. Germline CDR1 is MNHNS and CDR2 is SASEGT. The CDR3 runs to 12 residues.

This clone occurred once. The V and J genes are TRBV19 and TRBJ2-1; D unclear. Germline V gene data show CDR1 as LNHDA and CDR2 as SQIVND (reference sequence). The CDR3 runs 11 residues. Deletions cut 6 bases from V and 8 bases from J, with 8 bases between. In nucleotides, the CDR3 is TGTGCCAGTAGAGGGTGGTATGAGCAGTTCTTC. It is translated as CASRGWYEQFF.

This clone was seen a handful of times. The chain combines TRBV19 with TRBJ1-2; D uncertain. Deletions cut 7 bases from V and 2 bases from J, with 14 bases between. Germline CDR1 is LNHDA and CDR2 is SQIVND (reference sequence). The CDR3 is made up of 14 amino acids. CDR3 coding DNA: TGTGCCAGTAAACCGGACCTCAGCAACTATGGCTACACCTTC. Translated: CASKPDLSNYGYTF.

This clone was seen a single time. The chain employs TRBV10-3 and TRBJ2-7; the D gene is possibly TRBD2 (5 bases). The CDR3 spans 15 residues. Germline CDR1 reads ENHRY; CDR2 reads SYGVKD. Trimming took 5 bases from V and 6 from J, leaving 20 bases between them. CDR3 loop: CAISKRDPQWGEQYF. The CDR3 region has the DNA TGTGCCATCAGTAAGAGGGATCCCCAATGGGGCGAGCAGTACTTC.

This sequence joins TRBV28 and TRBJ1-2; D gene uncertain. Germline loops: CDR1 MDHEN, CDR2 SYDVKM. CDR3 length equals 12 residues. V gave up 7 bases and J gave up 0 bases, with 6 bases separating them. In nucleotides, the CDR3 is TGTGCCAGCACACCTTCTAACTATGGCTACACCTTC. Translating it yields CASTPSNYGYTF.

This clone appeared a few times. Other DNA sequences in the sample encode the same CDR3. This sequence joins TRBV6-1 and TRBJ1-5; TRBD1 agrees at 10 bases. CDR1 is MNHNS and CDR2 is SASEGT in the germline V gene. The CDR3 covers 14 residues. The ends lost 1 base at V and 6 bases at J; junction bases unmatched: 0. The DNA for the CDR3 is TGTGCCAGCAGTGAAGGACAGGGGGCTCAGCCCCAGCATTTT. Amino acids: CASSEGQGAQPQHF.

The chain joins TRBV5-1 to TRBJ2-7; TRBD2 agrees at 8 bases. This CDR3 region has 17 residues. Losses at the gene ends were 0 bases for V and 4 bases for J; bases not matched to a gene: 12. Per germline, CDR1 SGHRS and CDR2 YFSETQ. CDR3 coding DNA: TGCGCCAGCAGCTTGGGCGGAGCGGGGACTAGTGGTTACGAGCAGTACTTC. Its translation is CASSLGGAGTSGYEQYF.

The rearrangement uses TRBV5-1 and TRBJ1-2, with D uncertain. This CDR3 comprises 16 residues. V lost 0 bases and J lost 5, with 17 bases in between. Looked up from germline, CDR1 is SGHRS and CDR2 is YFSETQ. The DNA for the CDR3 is TGCGCCAGCAGCTTGGATCGGGTGCCGAATCCGTATGGCTACACCTTC. Amino acids: CASSLDRVPNPYGYTF.

Ten or more counts support this clone. V usage is TRBV23-1 and J usage is TRBJ2-2, with TRBD1 identical over 7 bases. TRBV23-1 belongs to the ORF category, with a function that is uncertain. Trimming cost V 2 bases and J 1 base; bases outside gene matches: 16. The CDR3 length is 20 residues. The CDR3 region has the DNA TGCGCCAGCAGTCAAAAAGCCGGGACAGAAATTGGATGGAACACCGGGGAGCTGTTTTTT. Amino acid sequence: CASSQKAGTEIGWNTGELFF.

This clone was found once. Additional DNA sequences in this sample encode the identical CDR3. The CDR3 DNA reads as TGTGCCAGCAGCTTAGGGACAGGGAACTATGGCTACACCTTC. It is translated as CASSLGTGNYGYTF. The rearrangement uses TRBV13 and TRBJ1-2, with 7 bases identical to TRBD1. The J segment lost 2 bases and the V segment lost 0 bases, leaving 0 bases of the junction unmatched. The germline V gene encodes CDR1 PRHDT and CDR2 FYEKMQ (reference sequence). This CDR3 comprises 14 residues.

This chain connects TRBV28 to TRBJ1-2; 9 nucleotides line up with TRBD1. This CDR3 has 16 residues. After removal of 6 bases from V and 4 bases from J, the junction contained 12 bases not matched to a gene. The germline V gene has CDR1 MDHEN and CDR2 SYDVKM. CDR3 protein: CASSPLRTGVVYGYTF. DNA of the CDR3: TGTGCCAGCAGCCCCCTTCGGACAGGGGTTGTCTATGGCTACACCTTC.

This clone came up once. The V and J genes are TRBV27 and TRBJ2-1, with 7 bases matching TRBD2. CDR3 length: 12 residues. Unmatched junction bases numbered 2, after V lost 2 bases and J lost 10 bases. The germline gives CDR1 MNHEY, CDR2 SMNVEV (reference sequence). The CDR3 reads CASSLMGGEQFF. The CDR3 DNA reads as TGTGCCAGCAGTTTAATGGGAGGGGAGCAGTTCTTC.

The chain uses TRBV19 and TRBJ1-1; D is ambiguous. The CDR3 consists of 12 residues. The germline CDR1 and CDR2 sequences are LNHDA and SQIVND (reference sequence). Trimming took off 1 base at V and 3 bases at J, with 3 bases between the two ends. CDR3 in amino acids: CASSIGYTEAFF. For the CDR3, the DNA is TGTGCCAGTAGTATAGGATACACTGAAGCTTTCTTT.

Remarks on this clone: A far larger clone is just one base off, so this is likely a read error. This chain joins TRBV4-3 and TRBJ2-7, with D perhaps TRBD1 (5 bases). CDR3 size: 15 residues. V lost 1 base, J lost 3 bases, and 13 bases lay in between. Germline loops: CDR1 LGHNA, CDR2 YSLEER. The CDR3, as DNA: TGCGCCAGCAGCCAAGCTGGTTGGGGCTTCTACGAGCAGTACTTC. Translating gives CASSQAGWGFYEQYF.

The V call is TRBV29-1, the J call TRBJ1-1; TRBD1 is a possible D gene (5 bases). The CDR3 extends over 15 amino acids. From germline, CDR1 is SQVTM and CDR2 ANQGSEA. The ends were cut back, 4 bases at V and 0 bases at J, with 15 bases in the middle. The CDR3 here is CSVGPGWGMNTEAFF. The CDR3 DNA reads as TGCAGCGTTGGTCCAGGGTGGGGGATGAACACTGAAGCTTTCTTT.

This clone was seen ten or more times. The chain has TRBV4-2 and TRBJ2-6; D may be TRBD2 (5 bases). Trimming removed 1 base at V and 0 bases at J, with 7 bases between. Germline CDR1 reads LGHNA; CDR2 reads YNFKEQ. CDR3 size: 16 residues. The CDR3 DNA reads as TGTGCCAGCAGCCAAGCGGGGAGCTCTGGGGCCAACGTCCTGACTTTC. Residues: CASSQAGSSGANVLTF.

The rearrangement links TRBV9 to TRBJ2-1; D is unclear. There are 14 residues in the CDR3. The germline gives CDR1 SGDLS, CDR2 YYNGEE. Deletions cut 0 bases from V and 2 bases from J, with 6 bases between. The CDR3 DNA reads TGTGCCAGCAGCGTAGAAGCGACCTACAATGAGCAGTTCTTC. Protein product: CASSVEATYNEQFF.

This clone came up once. V gene TRBV30 combines with J gene TRBJ1-2; the match to TRBD1 covers 8 bases. There are 14 residues in the CDR3. Germline CDR1 is GTSNPN and CDR2 is SVGIG (reference sequence). Trimming removed 2 bases from V and 0 bases from J; junction bases left unmatched: 2. This CDR3 reads CAWSPGQANYGYTF. The CDR3 coding sequence is TGTGCCTGGAGTCCGGGACAGGCTAACTATGGCTACACCTTC.

By its share, this clone is medium-sized (0.01 to 0.1%). The V and J genes are TRBV1 and TRBJ2-1; the listed D gene, TRBD2, was not tested against the DNA. TRBV1 is a pseudogene locus. The CDR3 totals 15 residues. The CDR3 region has the DNA TGCACCAGCAATCACCTAGCGGAAGCTAAGAATGAGCAGTTCTTC. Amino acid sequence: CTSNHLAEAKNEQFF.